This TCR beta chain was recorded in a study of a mutant IDH1 vaccine in newly diagnosed glioma. Across the whole study: Across weeks 1, 3, 5, 7, 11, 15, 19 and 23, patients received a vaccination each time, eight in all. Earlier therapy was either radiotherapy, temozolomide, or both, and most got both.

General study points: Induction of immune responses by the vaccine occurred in about 93% of patients.

The time point: week 5, during vaccination. In the vaccine, a single dose held 300 ug of the mutant IDH1 20-mer peptide, along with topical imiquimod. The CDR3 contains 16 residues. The V segment lost 10 bases and the J segment 0 bases; nucleotides outside the gene matches: 10. Looked up from germline, CDR1 is SGHRS and CDR2 is YFSETQ. This clone has just a few counts. Its antigen is not identified. Some clones are missing from TCRdb's copy, which holds only in-frame ones; the method was immunoSEQ multiplex PCR. The sample records 40,000 or so clones, around 78% being singletons. The starting material was PBMCs, obtained from a glioma patient whose treatment included an IDH1 peptide vaccine. The chain couples TRBV5-1 to TRBJ1-6, with TRBD1 matching over 7 bases. The sequence came from a man in his forties with glioma. CDR3 bases: TGCGCCTCCAGGGGGGGGTTAAGCTCCTATAATTCACCCCTCCACTTT. Translation: CASRGGLSSYNSPLHF.